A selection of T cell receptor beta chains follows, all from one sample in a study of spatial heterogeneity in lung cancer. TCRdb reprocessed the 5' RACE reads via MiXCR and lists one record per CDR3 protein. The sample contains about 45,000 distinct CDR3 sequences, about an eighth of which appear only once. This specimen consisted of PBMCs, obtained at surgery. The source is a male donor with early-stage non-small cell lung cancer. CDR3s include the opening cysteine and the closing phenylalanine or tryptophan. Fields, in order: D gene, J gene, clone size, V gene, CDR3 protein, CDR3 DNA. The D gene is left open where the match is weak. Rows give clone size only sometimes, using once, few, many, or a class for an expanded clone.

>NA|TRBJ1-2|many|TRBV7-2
CASSWDGANYGYTF
TGTGCCAGCAGCTGGGACGGAGCTAACTATGGCTACACCTTC
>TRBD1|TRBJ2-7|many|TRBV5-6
CASSSDRGHEQYF
TGTGCCAGCAGCTCGGACAGGGGTCACGAGCAGTACTTC
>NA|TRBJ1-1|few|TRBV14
CASSQLRNTEAFF
TGTGCCAGCAGCCAACTGAGGAACACTGAAGCTTTCTTT
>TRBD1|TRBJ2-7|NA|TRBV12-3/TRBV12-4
CASSAGTGVQPYYYEQYF
TGTGCCAGCAGTGCCGGGACAGGGGTTCAACCCTACTACTACGAGCAGTACTTC
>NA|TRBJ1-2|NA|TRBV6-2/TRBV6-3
CASSFQQGGGYTF
TGTGCCAGCAGTTTCCAACAGGGAGGAGGCTACACCTTC
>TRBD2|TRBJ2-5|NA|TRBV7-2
CASSLVAGVETQYF
TGTGCCAGCAGCTTAGTGGCGGGAGTAGAGACCCAGTACTTC
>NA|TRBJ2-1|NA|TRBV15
CATSPLGVHNEQFF
TGTGCCACCAGCCCCCTCGGGGTGCACAATGAGCAGTTCTTC
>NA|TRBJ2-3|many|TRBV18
CASSRGAGDTQYF
TGTGCCAGCTCACGCGGGGCCGGAGATACGCAGTATTTT
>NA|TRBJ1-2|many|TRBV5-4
CASSFGQGNYGYTF
TGTGCCAGCAGCTTTGGTCAGGGGAACTATGGCTACACCTTC
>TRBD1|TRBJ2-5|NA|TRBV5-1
CASSLAWTGVLQETQYF
TGCGCCAGCAGCTTGGCCTGGACAGGGGTGTTGCAAGAGACCCAGTACTTC
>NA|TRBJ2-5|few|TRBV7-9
CASIDDRFGGETQYF
TGTGCCTCTATTGATGACCGGTTTGGTGGGGAGACCCAGTACTTC
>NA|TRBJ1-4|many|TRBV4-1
CASSQESRFNEKLFF
TGCGCCAGCAGCCAAGAAAGCAGGTTTAATGAAAAACTGTTTTTT
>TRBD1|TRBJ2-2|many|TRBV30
CAWNRQGPGELFF
TGTGCCTGGAATCGACAGGGGCCCGGGGAGCTGTTTTTT
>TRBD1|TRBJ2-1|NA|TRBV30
CAWSVLFGTDYNEQFF
TGTGCCTGGAGTGTATTATTCGGGACAGATTACAATGAGCAGTTCTTC
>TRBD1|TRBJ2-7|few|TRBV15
CATSRDGTGDRNEQYF
TGTGCCACCAGCAGAGACGGGACAGGGGATAGAAACGAGCAGTACTTC
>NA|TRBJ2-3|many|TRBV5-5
CASSLVRDILSTDTQYF
TGTGCCAGCAGCTTGGTCAGAGACATCCTTAGCACAGATACGCAGTATTTT
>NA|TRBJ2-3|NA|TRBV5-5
CASSRLGVDADTQYF
TGTGCCAGCAGCCGTCTGGGGGTAGACGCAGATACGCAGTATTTT
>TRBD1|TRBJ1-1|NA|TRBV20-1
CSARDRARTGLNTEAFF
TGCAGTGCTAGAGATCGTGCTAGGACAGGTTTGAACACTGAAGCTTTCTTT
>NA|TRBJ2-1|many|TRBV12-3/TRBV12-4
CASSFQGLVDEQFF
TGTGCCAGCAGTTTTCAGGGGCTGGTGGATGAGCAGTTCTTC
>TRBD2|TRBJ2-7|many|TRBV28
CASSSPGLAAYEQYF
TGTGCCAGCAGTTCCCCGGGACTAGCGGCCTACGAGCAGTACTTC
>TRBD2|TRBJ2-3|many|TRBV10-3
CAIREREVSGDTQYF
TGTGCCATCAGAGAGCGGGAGGTCAGTGGGGATACGCAGTATTTT
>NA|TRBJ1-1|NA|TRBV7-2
CASSSRVGTEAFF
TGTGCCAGCAGCTCCAGGGTAGGGACTGAAGCTTTCTTT
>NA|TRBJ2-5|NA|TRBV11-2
CASSSEGRYEETQYF
TGTGCCAGCAGCTCGGAGGGCCGATACGAAGAGACCCAGTACTTC
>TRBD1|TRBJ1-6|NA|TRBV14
CASSQVTGTANSPLHF
TGTGCCAGCAGCCAAGTCACCGGGACAGCGAATTCACCCCTCCACTTT
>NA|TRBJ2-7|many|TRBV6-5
CASSPDNSYEQYF
TGTGCCAGCAGCCCCGACAACTCCTACGAGCAGTACTTC
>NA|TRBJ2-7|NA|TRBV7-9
CASSHWGAASSYEQYF
TGTGCCAGCAGCCATTGGGGGGCAGCTTCCTCCTACGAGCAGTACTTC
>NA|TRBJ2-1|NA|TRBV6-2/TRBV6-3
CASSFSLGSSYNEQFF
TGTGCCAGCAGTTTCTCACTCGGGAGCTCCTACAATGAGCAGTTCTTC
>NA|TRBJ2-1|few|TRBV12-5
CASGLVVYRGIGEQFF
TGTGCTAGTGGTTTGGTAGTGTATAGAGGAATCGGTGAGCAGTTCTTC
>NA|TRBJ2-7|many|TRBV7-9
CASSLAGRNYEQYF
TGTGCCAGCAGCTTAGCTGGACGAAACTACGAGCAGTACTTC
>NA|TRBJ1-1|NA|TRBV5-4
CASSLNRDTEAFF
TGTGCCAGCAGCTTAAACAGGGACACTGAAGCTTTCTTT
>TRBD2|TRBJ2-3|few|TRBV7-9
CASSGLAGPSPTDTQYF
TGTGCCAGCAGCGGACTAGCGGGACCCTCTCCCACAGATACGCAGTATTTT
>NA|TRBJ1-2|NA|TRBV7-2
CASSPTGRRGYTF
TGTGCCAGCAGCCCCACAGGCCGCAGGGGCTACACCTTC
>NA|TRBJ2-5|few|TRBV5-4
CASSLSGTQETQYF
TGTGCCAGCAGCTTGTCCGGGACCCAAGAGACCCAGTACTTC
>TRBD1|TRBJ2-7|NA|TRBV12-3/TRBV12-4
CASSLQGQGPYEQYF
TGTGCCAGCAGTTTACAGGGACAGGGACCCTACGAGCAGTACTTC
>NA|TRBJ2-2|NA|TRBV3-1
CASSQDPGSSTGELFF
TGTGCCAGCAGCCAAGATCCTGGTAGCTCTACCGGGGAGCTGTTTTTT
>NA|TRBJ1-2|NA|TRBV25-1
CASSEMGGTEYHGYTF
TGTGCCAGCAGTGAAATGGGGGGGACGGAATATCATGGCTACACCTTC
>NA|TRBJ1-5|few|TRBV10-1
CASSSYLGQPQHF
TGCGCCAGCAGTTCATACCTCGGTCAGCCCCAGCATTTT
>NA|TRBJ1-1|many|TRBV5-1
CASRSTGLGTEAFF
TGCGCCAGCAGATCCACAGGACTAGGGACTGAAGCTTTCTTT
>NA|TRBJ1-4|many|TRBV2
CASSESAATNEKLFF
TGTGCCAGCAGTGAATCGGCAGCAACTAATGAAAAACTGTTTTTT
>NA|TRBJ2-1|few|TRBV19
CASSKGSIYNEQFF
TGTGCCAGTAGTAAAGGATCTATCTACAATGAGCAGTTCTTC
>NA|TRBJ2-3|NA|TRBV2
CASKEISTDTQYF
TGTGCCAGCAAGGAAATTAGCACAGATACGCAGTATTTT
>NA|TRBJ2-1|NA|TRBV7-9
CASRDGRANEQFF
TGTGCCAGCAGGGATGGAAGGGCCAATGAGCAGTTCTTC
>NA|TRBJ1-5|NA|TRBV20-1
CSARRGRIDQPQHF
TGCAGTGCTAGAAGGGGACGGATTGACCAGCCCCAGCATTTT
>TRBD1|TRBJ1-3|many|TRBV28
CASTSQTGLGNTIYF
TGTGCCAGCACCTCTCAGACAGGGTTAGGAAACACCATATATTTT
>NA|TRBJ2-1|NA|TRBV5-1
CASSTSGTWNEQFF
TGCGCCAGCAGCACATCCGGGACTTGGAATGAGCAGTTCTTC
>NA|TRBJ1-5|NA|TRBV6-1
CASSADNQPQHF
TGTGCCAGCAGTGCAGATAATCAGCCCCAGCATTTT
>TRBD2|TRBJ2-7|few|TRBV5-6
CASSPDLAGGESEQYF
TGTGCCAGCAGCCCGGATTTAGCGGGAGGGGAGAGCGAGCAGTACTTC
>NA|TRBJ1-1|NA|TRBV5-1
CASVADSNTEAFF
TGCGCCAGCGTCGCAGATAGTAACACTGAAGCTTTCTTT
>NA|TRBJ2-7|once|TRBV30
CAWKGLAGAYEQYF
TGTGCCTGGAAAGGGCTGGCAGGGGCCTACGAGCAGTACTTC
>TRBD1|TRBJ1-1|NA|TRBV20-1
CSARGGLGTEAFF
TGCAGTGCCAGGGGGGGACTCGGCACTGAAGCTTTCTTT
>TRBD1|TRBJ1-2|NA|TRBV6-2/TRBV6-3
CASRSDRFLTSWGYTF
TGTGCCAGCAGATCGGACAGGTTCCTTACTTCATGGGGCTACACCTTC
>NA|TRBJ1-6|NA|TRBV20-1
CSAREQEGNSPLHF
TGCAGTGCTAGAGAGCAGGAGGGGAATTCACCCCTCCACTTT
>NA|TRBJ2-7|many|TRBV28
CASSLGTEVEQYF
TGTGCCAGCAGTTTGGGCACCGAGGTCGAGCAGTACTTC
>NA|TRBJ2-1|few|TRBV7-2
CASSLMASRYNEQFF
TGTGCCAGCAGCTTAATGGCTAGCCGGTACAATGAGCAGTTCTTC
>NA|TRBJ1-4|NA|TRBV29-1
CSVRDGDEKLFF
TGCAGCGTCCGGGACGGGGATGAAAAACTGTTTTTT